Included here is one TCR beta chain sequence, with context. The antigen is unknown. Only in-frame clones appear in the TCRdb table, and some are missing; sequencing was by immunoSEQ multiplex PCR. The sample records roughly 110,000 clones, approximately 89% being singletons. This specimen comes from a study of T cell responses to AZD1222 COVID-19 vaccine. Study summary: Doses given second, at about 4 or about 12 weeks, were pooled.

The CDR3 extends over 15 amino acids. Germline V gene sequence: CDR1 SGDLS, CDR2 YYNGEE. V shed 0 bases and J shed 3 bases, with 13 bases lying between them. Study-level points and caveats: Unmutated variant regions reportedly attract nearly half of all spike-specific TCRs. Females made up more of the donors, who were largely white British, and clonal diversity may have come out too low.

V is TRBV9 and J is TRBJ2-7; no clear D. The source is an adult in good health. This material consisted of peripheral blood, taken on day 0 of AZD1222 vaccination. The chain's CDR3 is CASSVGAGQHYEQYF. CDR3 in DNA: TGTGCCAGCAGCGTAGGGGCAGGTCAACACTACGAGCAGTACTTC.